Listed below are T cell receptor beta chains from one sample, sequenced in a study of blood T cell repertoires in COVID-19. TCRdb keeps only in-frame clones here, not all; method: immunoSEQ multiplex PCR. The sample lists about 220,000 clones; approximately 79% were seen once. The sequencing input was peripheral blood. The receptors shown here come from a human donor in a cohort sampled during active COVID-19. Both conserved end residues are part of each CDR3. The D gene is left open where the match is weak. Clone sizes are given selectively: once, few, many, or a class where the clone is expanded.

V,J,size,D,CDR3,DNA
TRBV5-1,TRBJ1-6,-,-,CASSLDLRVDSPLHF,TGCGCCAGCAGCTTGGACCTGCGGGTTGACTCACCCCTCCACTTT
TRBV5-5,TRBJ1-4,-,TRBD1,CASSPEDRGDEKLFF,TGTGCCAGCAGCCCGGAGGACAGGGGAGATGAAAAACTGTTTTTT
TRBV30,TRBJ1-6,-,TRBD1,CAWSSLGQGRNSPLHF,TGTGCCTGGAGTTCCCTAGGACAGGGCCGGAATTCACCCCTCCACTTT
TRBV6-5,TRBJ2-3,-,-,CASSYSYGNSDTQYF,TGTGCCAGCAGTTACTCGTACGGGAACTCAGATACGCAGTATTTT
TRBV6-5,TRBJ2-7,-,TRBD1,CASRNRDRDNYEQYF,TGTGCCAGCAGAAACCGGGACAGAGACAACTACGAGCAGTACTTC
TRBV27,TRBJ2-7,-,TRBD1,CASSRDRVYEQYF,TGTGCCAGCAGCAGAGACAGGGTCTACGAGCAGTACTTC
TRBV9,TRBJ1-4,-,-,CASSVDPLRGEKLFF,TGTGCCAGCAGCGTAGATCCGCTACGGGGAGAAAAACTGTTTTTT
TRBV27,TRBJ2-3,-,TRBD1,CASSRQGGPDTQYF,TGTGCCAGCAGTCGACAGGGGGGACCAGATACGCAGTATTTT
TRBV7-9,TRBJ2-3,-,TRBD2,CASTITGLAGGPSTDTQYF,TGTGCCAGCACCATTACGGGACTAGCGGGAGGGCCCAGCACAGATACGCAGTATTTT
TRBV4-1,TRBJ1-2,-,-,CASSPGLFPYGYTF,TGCGCCAGCAGCCCAGGTCTCTTCCCCTATGGCTACACCTTC
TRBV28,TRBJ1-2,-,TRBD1,CASSQGANYYGYTF,TGTGCCAGCAGTCAGGGGGCGAACTACTATGGCTACACCTTC
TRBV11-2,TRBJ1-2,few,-,CASSFVGGYGYTF,TGTGCCAGCAGCTTCGTCGGTGGCTATGGCTACACCTTC
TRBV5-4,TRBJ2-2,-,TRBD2,CASSPGLAGVYTGELFF,TGTGCCAGCAGCCCGGGACTAGCGGGAGTGTACACCGGGGAGCTGTTTTTT
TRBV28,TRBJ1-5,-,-,CASSPNTQGRAQPQHF,TGTGCCAGCAGTCCTAACACACAGGGTAGGGCTCAGCCCCAGCATTTT
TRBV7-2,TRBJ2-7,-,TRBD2,CASSLGLAGGGEQYF,TGTGCCAGCAGCCTGGGACTAGCGGGAGGTGGGGAGCAGTACTTC
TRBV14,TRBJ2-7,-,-,CASSQDPAGIVYEQYF,TGTGCCAGCAGCCAAGATCCCGCAGGGATCGTCTACGAGCAGTACTTC
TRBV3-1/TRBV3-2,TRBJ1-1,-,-,CASRPLSGPYMNTEAFF,TGTGCCAGCAGACCCCTCTCTGGTCCATACATGAACACTGAAGCTTTCTTT
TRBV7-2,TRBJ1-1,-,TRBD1,CASSFQTGMNTEAFF,TGTGCCAGCAGCTTCCAGACAGGGATGAACACTGAAGCTTTCTTT
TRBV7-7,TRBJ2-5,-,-,CASSLRGQLETQYF,TGTGCCAGCAGCTTACGTGGACAGTTGGAGACCCAGTACTTC
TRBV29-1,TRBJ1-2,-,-,CSVEGTLGQTYTF,TGCAGCGTTGAAGGGACTTTAGGACAGACCTACACCTTC
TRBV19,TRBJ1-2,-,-,CASRRGSNYGYTF,TGTGCCAGTAGGCGAGGGTCTAACTATGGCTACACCTTC
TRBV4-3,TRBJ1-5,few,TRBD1,CASSQNVGTATSNQPQHF,TGCGCCAGCAGCCAAAACGTAGGGACAGCGACTAGCAATCAGCCCCAGCATTTT
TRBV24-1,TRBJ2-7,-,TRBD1,CATSDPRQGRYEQYF,TGTGCCACCAGTGATCCCCGACAGGGACGCTACGAGCAGTACTTC
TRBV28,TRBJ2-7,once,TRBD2,CASSLSSGSSEQYF,TGTGCCAGCAGTTTGAGTAGCGGGAGCAGCGAGCAGTACTTC
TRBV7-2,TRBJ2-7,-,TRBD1,CASSRPRDSDSYEQYF,TGTGCCAGCAGCCGCCCCCGGGACAGTGATAGCTACGAGCAGTACTTC
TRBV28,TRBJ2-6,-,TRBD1,CASSFVQGGNVLTF,TGTGCCAGCAGTTTCGTACAGGGGGGCAACGTCCTGACTTTC
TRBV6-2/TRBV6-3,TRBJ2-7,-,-,CASSTPWTIHEQYF,TGTGCCAGCAGTACCCCCTGGACAATCCACGAGCAGTACTTC
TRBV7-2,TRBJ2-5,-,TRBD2,CASSLRLAGGVKTQYF,TGTGCCAGCAGCTTACGTCTAGCGGGAGGGGTGAAGACCCAGTACTTC
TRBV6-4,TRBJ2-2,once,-,CASSAVIAGGELFF,TGTGCCAGCAGTGCGGTGATAGCTGGCGGGGAGCTGTTTTTT
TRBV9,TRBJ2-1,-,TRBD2,CAIGKGLAGSISYNEQFF,TGTGCCATCGGAAAGGGACTAGCGGGTTCGATCTCCTACAATGAGCAGTTCTTC
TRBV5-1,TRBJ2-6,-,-,CASSSQGWAGANVLTF,TGCGCCAGCAGCTCACAGGGATGGGCTGGGGCCAACGTCCTGACTTTC
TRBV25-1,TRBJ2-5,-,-,CASSELAEETQYF,TGTGCCAGCAGTGAATTGGCAGAAGAGACCCAGTACTTC
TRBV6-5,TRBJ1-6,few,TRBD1,CASRPTGGNSPLHF,TGTGCCAGCAGACCGACAGGGGGGAATTCACCCCTCCACTTT
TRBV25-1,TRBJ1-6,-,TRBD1,CASSAATGGVSYNSPLHF,TGTGCCAGCAGTGCCGCCACAGGGGGCGTCTCCTATAATTCACCCCTCCACTTT
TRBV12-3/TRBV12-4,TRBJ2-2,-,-,CASSLRGELFF,TGTGCCAGCAGCCTACGGGGGGAGCTGTTTTTT
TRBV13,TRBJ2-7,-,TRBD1,CASSLRQGSIYEQYF,TGTGCCAGCAGCCTCCGACAGGGAAGTATATACGAGCAGTACTTC
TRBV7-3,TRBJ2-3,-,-,CASSLQGPTQYF,TGTGCCAGCAGCTTACAGGGTCCCACGCAGTATTTT
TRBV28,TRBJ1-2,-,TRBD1,CASSSARGRGYTF,TGTGCCAGCAGTTCCGCCAGGGGGCGTGGCTACACCTTC
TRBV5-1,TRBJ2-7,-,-,CASKTQTGTYEQYF,TGCGCCAGCAAGACACAGACAGGCACCTACGAGCAGTACTTC
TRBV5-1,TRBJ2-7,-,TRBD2,CASSLGTSGRYEQYF,TGCGCCAGCAGCTTGGGGACTAGCGGGAGGTACGAGCAGTACTTC
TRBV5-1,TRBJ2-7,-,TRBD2,CASSLGAASLRREGLYEQYF,TGCGCCAGCAGCTTGGGGGCAGCCTCCTTAAGGCGGGAGGGTCTCTACGAGCAGTACTTC
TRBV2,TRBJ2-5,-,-,CASTSRRWETQYF,TGTGCCAGCACTAGTCGGAGATGGGAGACCCAGTACTTC
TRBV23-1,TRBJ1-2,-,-,CASSRNRAGGYTF,TGCGCCAGCAGCCGTAACAGGGCAGGAGGCTACACCTTC
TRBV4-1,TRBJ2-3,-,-,CASSHPLARDTQYF,TGCGCCAGCAGCCATCCACTAGCACGGGATACGCAGTATTTT
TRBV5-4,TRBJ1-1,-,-,CASSLVARGNTEAFF,TGTGCCAGCAGCTTGGTAGCCAGGGGCAACACTGAAGCTTTCTTT
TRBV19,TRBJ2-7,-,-,CASSIAEGWGVEQYF,TGTGCCAGTAGTATAGCGGAAGGGTGGGGGGTAGAGCAGTACTTC
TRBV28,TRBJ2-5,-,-,CASNLGSPETQYF,TGTGCCAGCAACCTAGGGAGTCCAGAGACCCAGTACTTC
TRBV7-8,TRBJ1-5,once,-,CASSLAGQPQHF,TGTGCCAGCAGCTTAGCGGGCCAGCCCCAGCATTTT
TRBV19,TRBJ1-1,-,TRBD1,CASSYGTGRTEAFF,TGTGCCAGTAGTTACGGGACAGGGAGGACTGAAGCTTTCTTT
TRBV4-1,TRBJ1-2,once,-,CASSHTITFYGYTF,TGCGCCAGCAGCCACACAATCACGTTCTATGGCTACACCTTC
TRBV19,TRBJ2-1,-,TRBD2,CASSITSGSVEQFF,TGTGCCAGTAGTATTACAAGCGGGAGTGTTGAGCAGTTCTTC
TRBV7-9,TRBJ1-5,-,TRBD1,CASSSSGTGVNQPQHF,TGTGCCAGCAGCTCCTCCGGGACAGGGGTCAATCAGCCCCAGCATTTT
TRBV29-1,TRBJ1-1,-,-,CSVAQGGTEAFF,TGCAGCGTTGCCCAGGGCGGCACTGAAGCTTTCTTT
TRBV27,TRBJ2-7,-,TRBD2,CASSLAGGSEQYF,TGTGCCAGCAGTTTAGCGGGAGGAAGCGAGCAGTACTTC
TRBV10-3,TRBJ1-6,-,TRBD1,CAISRDRGPVYLHF,TGTGCCATCAGTAGAGACAGGGGGCCGGTTTACCTCCACTTT
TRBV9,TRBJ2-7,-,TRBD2,CASSVGGLKAEQYF,TGTGCCAGCAGCGTGGGAGGGCTCAAGGCCGAGCAGTACTTC
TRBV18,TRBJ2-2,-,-,CASSPESTGELFF,TGTGCCAGCTCACCAGAGAGCACCGGGGAGCTGTTTTTT
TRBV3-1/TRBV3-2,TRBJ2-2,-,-,CASSQYWETTGELFF,TGTGCCAGCAGCCAATATTGGGAGACCACCGGGGAGCTGTTTTTT
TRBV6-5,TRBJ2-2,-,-,CASSYSLTGELFF,TGTGCCAGCAGTTACTCACTAACCGGGGAGCTGTTTTTT
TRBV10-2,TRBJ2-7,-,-,CASRDSGTYEQYF,TGCGCCAGCAGGGATAGCGGAACCTACGAGCAGTACTTC